This is a list of T cell receptor beta chains from one sample in a study of T-cell reconstitution after alpha-beta-depleted transplantation in children. TCRdb called the PCR reads again in MiXCR, with one record for every CDR3 protein. This table has hundreds of thousands of distinct CDR3 sequences, about 16% appearing once. Sequences were derived from PBMCs from the stem cell graft donor, sampled from the stem cell graft. The receptors derive from a human donor who donated a stem cell graft to a child with acute lymphoblastic leukemia. Each CDR3 is given with its conserved first and last residue. A D gene is named only where the DNA matches it firmly. The size entry is marked missing in some rows and otherwise reads once, few, many or a size class.

d_call j_call clone_size v_call cdr3_nt cdr3_aa
- TRBJ1-1 many TRBV7-6 TGTGCCAGCAGCTTAGAGGGACTCAACACTGAAGCTTTCTTT CASSLEGLNTEAFF
- TRBJ2-7 few TRBV25-1 TGTGCCAGCTGGGACACCGGCTACGAGCAGTACTTC CASWDTGYEQYF
TRBD1 TRBJ2-2 few TRBV5-1 TGCGCCAGCAGCGTTGGATGGACAGGGGCCATGAACACCGGGGAGCTGTTTTTT CASSVGWTGAMNTGELFF
- TRBJ1-1 - TRBV27 TGTGCCAGCATCGGCTCAGCGGCTTTCTTT CASIGSAAFF
- TRBJ2-7 - TRBV29-1 TGCAGCGTGCCCTGGACGGACCGTAGTTTCAGCCCCTACGAGCAGTACTTC CSVPWTDRSFSPYEQYF
- TRBJ2-7 - TRBV12-3/TRBV12-4 TGTGCCAGCGGCGCCGAAGCCTACGAGCAGTACTTC CASGAEAYEQYF
- TRBJ2-1 many TRBV5-1 TGCGCCAGCAGCCCCGGAGGTGTCTCCTACAATGAGCAGTTCTTC CASSPGGVSYNEQFF
- TRBJ2-4 - TRBV29-1 TGCAGCGCTCTGGACCCGAAAGGCAAAAACATTCAGTACTTC CSALDPKGKNIQYF
- TRBJ2-1 few TRBV5-1 TGCGCCAGCAGCTTGGTGGCGGACGCTATCTACAATGAGCAGTTCTTC CASSLVADAIYNEQFF
- TRBJ2-7 - TRBV21-1 TGTGCCAGCAGCAAAATTAGGATAAGCTCCTACGAGCAGTACTTC CASSKIRISSYEQYF
- TRBJ1-1 - TRBV19 TGTGCCAGTAGTATCTTAACAGCGACCTTTTTAAGGGGTGAAGCTTTCTTT CASSILTATFLRGEAFF
- TRBJ1-5 few TRBV6-1 TGTGCCAGCAGTGAATACAGCTTCTATAGCAATCAGCCCCAGCATTTT CASSEYSFYSNQPQHF
TRBD1 TRBJ1-1 few TRBV12-3/TRBV12-4 TGTGCCAGCAGTCAGCCGGACAGGGACACTGAAGCTTTCTTT CASSQPDRDTEAFF
- TRBJ2-7 few TRBV21-1 TGTGCCAGCAGCAAACCGCCCGGGACTAGCGGGAGCTACGAGCAGTACTTC CASSKPPGTSGSYEQYF
TRBD2 TRBJ2-1 few TRBV7-2 TGTGCCAGCAGCTTAGTAGGGACTAGCGGGAGAAGGAATGAGCAGTTCTTC CASSLVGTSGRRNEQFF
- TRBJ2-5 many TRBV6-1 TGTGCCAGCAGTGGGACTGCGAGGGAGACCCAGTACTTC CASSGTARETQYF
- TRBJ1-2 - TRBV12-3/TRBV12-4 TGTGCCAGCAGCCCGGGACGAAGAACCTATGGCTACACCTTC CASSPGRRTYGYTF
TRBD1 TRBJ2-2 - TRBV7-2 TGTGCCAGCAGCGCTGTAGGGGGCAGGAACACCGGGGAGCTGTTTTTT CASSAVGGRNTGELFF
TRBD1 TRBJ2-7 once TRBV12-5 TGTGCTAGTGGTTTTGACAGGGGTTACGAGCAGTACTTC CASGFDRGYEQYF
- TRBJ2-7 - TRBV27 TGTGCCAGCAGTTTTGGGTCGGGGGTAGGGAACGAGCAGTACTTC CASSFGSGVGNEQYF
- TRBJ1-4 few TRBV6-1 TGTGCCAGCACGCCAACAGGGCCGAGGGAAAAACTGTTTTTT CASTPTGPREKLFF
TRBD2 TRBJ2-3 - TRBV5-1 TGCGCCAGCACCCCAGCGGGAACTACAGATACGCAGTATTTT CASTPAGTTDTQYF
- TRBJ2-4 - TRBV2 TGTGCCAGCAGTGAAGCAGGGTCCGCCAAAAACATTCAGTACTTC CASSEAGSAKNIQYF
TRBD2 TRBJ2-3 few TRBV28 TGTGCCAGCAGTCGACTAGCGGGTTTCACAGATACGCAGTATTTT CASSRLAGFTDTQYF
- TRBJ1-1 few TRBV29-1 TGCAGCGTTCAGACGCACACTGAAGCTTTCTTT CSVQTHTEAFF
- TRBJ1-1 - TRBV11-2 TGTGCCAGCAGCTTCTTCAGCACTGAAGCTTTCTTT CASSFFSTEAFF
- TRBJ2-7 - TRBV5-1 TGCGCCAGCAGCCAATACCCAGGGGAGTACGAGCAGTACTTC CASSQYPGEYEQYF
- TRBJ2-7 - TRBV3-1 TGTGCCAGCAGCCTAGCCGCCTCAGCTTACGAGCAGTACTTC CASSLAASAYEQYF
TRBD2 TRBJ2-7 - TRBV4-3 TGCGCCAGCAGCCATGGAATGGGGGGGGGTTACGAGCAGTACTTC CASSHGMGGGYEQYF
- TRBJ2-7 few TRBV5-1 TGCGCCAGCAGGCGGGTGGCCGATACCTACGAGCAGTACTTC CASRRVADTYEQYF
- TRBJ2-6 few TRBV19 TGTGCCAGTACAGGGGTCGCCAACGTCCTGACTTTC CASTGVANVLTF
TRBD1 TRBJ2-1 - TRBV19 TGTGCCAGTAGTCCACAGGGGGCCTACTACAATGAGCAGTTCTTC CASSPQGAYYNEQFF
- TRBJ1-2 - TRBV19 TGTGCCAGTAGTTTACCGGGGAGTATTGGTTTCATGACCTTC CASSLPGSIGFMTF
- TRBJ2-1 - TRBV5-1 TGCGCCAGCAGCTTGGGGAGCGAGCTGGGGCAGTTCTTC CASSLGSELGQFF
- TRBJ2-1 few TRBV14 TGTGCCAGCAGCCATTTAGCCGGGCCAGGCAATGAGCAGTTCTTC CASSHLAGPGNEQFF
TRBD2 TRBJ2-3 - TRBV20-1 TGCAGTGTGGCGGGAGGGGGAACAGATACGCAGTATTTT CSVAGGGTDTQYF
- TRBJ1-4 few TRBV5-1 TGCGCCAGCAGCCTACAGGGAGGCGGCGAAAAACTGTTTTTT CASSLQGGGEKLFF
- TRBJ1-2 - TRBV4-1 TGCGCCAGCAGCCAAGATTGGGAAAGACTATCTTTCTATGGCTACACCTTC CASSQDWERLSFYGYTF
TRBD1 TRBJ2-7 few TRBV29-1 TGCAGCGTTGAAGGCGGACAGGGCGTTCCCTACGAGCAGTACTTC CSVEGGQGVPYEQYF
- TRBJ2-7 - TRBV4-1 TGCGCCAGCAGCCAAGCAGGGGGGAGCTCCTACGAGCAGTACTTC CASSQAGGSSYEQYF
TRBD1 TRBJ2-1 - TRBV3-1 TGTGCCAGCAGCCAAGAGGGCAGGGGGAACAATGAGCAGTTCTTC CASSQEGRGNNEQFF
- TRBJ1-5 - TRBV3-1 TGTGCCAGCAGTTTAATAGGGAAATGGGGGTATAGCAATCAGCCCCAGCATTTT CASSLIGKWGYSNQPQHF
TRBD1 TRBJ1-4 few TRBV19 TGTGCCAGTAGGACCGACAGGGGAGTTAATGAAAAACTGTTTTTT CASRTDRGVNEKLFF
TRBD1 TRBJ1-2 - TRBV29-1 TGCAGCGAGTGGGGACAGGGGGACTATGGCTACACCTTC CSEWGQGDYGYTF
TRBD2 TRBJ2-5 many TRBV5-1 TGCGCCAGCAGCTCGTCACCCCGACTAGCGGCGGCTAAAGAGACCCAGTACTTC CASSSSPRLAAAKETQYF
TRBD1 TRBJ2-2 - TRBV5-1 TGCGCCAGCACGCCCGGTGACAGGGATAACACCGGGGAGCTGTTTTTT CASTPGDRDNTGELFF
- TRBJ2-1 few TRBV7-7 TGTGCCAGCAGCGTTCAGATAGCCCCCTACCTCTACAATGAGCAGTTCTTC CASSVQIAPYLYNEQFF
- TRBJ2-2 - TRBV20-1 TGCAGTGCTAGAACCCCAGGGGCTAGTGGCACCGGGGAGCTGTTTTTT CSARTPGASGTGELFF
- TRBJ1-1 many TRBV9 TGTGCCAGCAGCGAGAGGGGGAAGGTTGAATCTGAAGCTTTCTTT CASSERGKVESEAFF
- TRBJ2-2 many TRBV12-3/TRBV12-4 TGTGCCAGCAGTTTTCAGGGGGGCACCGGGGAGCTGTTTTTT CASSFQGGTGELFF
- TRBJ1-1 few TRBV29-1 TGCAGCGGGAGAAATAGAATCCAAGGGAACACTGAAGCTTTCTTT CSGRNRIQGNTEAFF
- TRBJ1-1 few TRBV6-5 TGTGCCAGCAGTTACTCTCATCGGGACTCGGCTTTCTTT CASSYSHRDSAFF
- TRBJ2-4 - TRBV10-1 TGCGCCAGCAGTGAAGGGGGTAACGGCATTCAGTACTTC CASSEGGNGIQYF
- TRBJ1-5 - TRBV5-1 TGCGCCAGCAGCTCAGGAGCAGGGAGCAATCAGCCCCAGCATTTT CASSSGAGSNQPQHF
- TRBJ1-3 few TRBV25-1 TGTGCCAGCAGTGAATGGGGATCTGGAAACACCATATATTTT CASSEWGSGNTIYF
- TRBJ2-7 few TRBV5-1 TGCGCCAGCAGCCGCGCAGGGGCTCCCTACGAGCAGTACTTC CASSRAGAPYEQYF
- TRBJ2-7 - TRBV25-1 TGTGCCAGCTCTCGGTTGTTTTCTAGGGAGCAGTACTTC CASSRLFSREQYF
- TRBJ2-1 few TRBV6-4 TGTGCCAGCAGTGAGGACAACTACAATGAGCAGTTCTTC CASSEDNYNEQFF
TRBD1 TRBJ1-1 - TRBV5-1 TGCGCCAGCAGCTTTACAGGGGGGCTTGCTGAAGCTTTCTTT CASSFTGGLAEAFF